These 26 T cell receptor beta chains were all obtained from the same sample, sequenced in a study of T-cell memory formation after mild COVID-19. Each CDR3 protein is one row after TCRdb ran MiXCR on the 5' RACE reads. Altogether approximately 340,000 distinct CDR3 sequences are present, 13% being singletons, with the ten largest covering around 21%. The sequenced material came from PBMCs or a T cell subset sorted from them (not recorded which). The receptors were sampled from a man younger than 35 who had mild COVID-19 (a few samples of this study predate the infection). Cell type and time point are not known.

This clonotype was detected a few times. Germline and junction disagree at one end, which may indicate a read error. This rearrangement joins TRBV6-5 to TRBJ2-5; D is undetermined. The CDR3 extends over 16 amino acids. Per germline, CDR1 MNHEY and CDR2 SVGAGI. CDR3 nucleotide sequence: TGTGCCAGCAGCTACTGGACCTCGGATTGGCAAGAGACCCAGTACTTC. Translated: CASSYWTSDWQETQYF.

This clonotype turned up a few times. In DNA, the CDR3 is TGCAGTGCTTTAGATGGCGGGCGCGAGCAGTACTTC. Its translation is CSALDGGREQYF. The chain links TRBV20-1 to TRBJ2-7, with D perhaps matching TRBD2 (5 bases). This CDR3 is built from 12 residues. Germline V CDR1 and CDR2: DFQATT, SNEGSKA (reference sequence). Trimming removed 5 bases from V and 6 bases from J, with 14 bases in between.

This clonotype came up many times. The chain employs TRBV5-4 and TRBJ2-5; 10 positions match TRBD2. Unmatched junction bases numbered 7, after V lost 4 bases and J lost 4 bases. Germline loops: CDR1 SGHNT, CDR2 YYREEE (reference sequence). This CDR3 region has 15 residues. The CDR3 loop is CASSMGLARRETQYF. CDR3 in DNA: TGTGCCAGCAGCATGGGACTAGCGAGAAGAGAGACCCAGTACTTC.

This clonotype was found a few times. V gene TRBV20-1 combines with J gene TRBJ1-1; D gene ambiguous. The germline V gene has CDR1 DFQATT and CDR2 SNEGSKA (reference sequence). Trimming left V 0 bases short and J 5 bases short, with 10 bases between. The CDR3 covers 13 residues. The CDR3 DNA is TGCAGTGCTAGAGATAGGTTCAGAACTGAAGCTTTCTTT. Translating gives CSARDRFRTEAFF.

A few counts support this clonotype. The chain combines TRBV3-1 with TRBJ2-1, with 13 bases that match TRBD2. The CDR3 covers 15 residues. Trimming removed 7 bases from V and 7 bases from J; junction bases left unmatched: 7. Germline assignment: CDR1 LGHDT and CDR2 YNNKEL (reference sequence). In DNA form, the CDR3 reads TGTGCCAGCAACCCAACGGGACTAGCGGGAAATGAGCAGTTCTTC. It translates to CASNPTGLAGNEQFF.

The V and J genes are TRBV9 and TRBJ2-1; 8 bases are shared with TRBD2. Looked up from germline, CDR1 is SGDLS and CDR2 is YYNGEE. The V segment lost 3 bases and the J segment 10 bases; nucleotides outside the gene matches: 12. CDR3 length: 15 amino acids. CDR3 loop: CASSETPGGAWEQFF. The CDR3 DNA reads TGTGCCAGCAGCGAGACCCCCGGGGGGGCTTGGGAGCAGTTCTTC.

This clonotype was found a few times. The J gene is TRBJ2-2, the V gene TRBV7-8, with TRBD1 matching 8 bases. Trimming took 1 base from V and 5 from J; bases not matched to a gene: 3. Germline V gene sequence: CDR1 SGHVS, CDR2 FQNEAQ. This CDR3 contains 15 residues. This chain's CDR3 is CASSLVQGATGELFF. The CDR3 DNA follows: TGTGCCAGCAGCTTAGTTCAGGGGGCAACCGGGGAGCTGTTTTTT.

This clonotype has just a few counts. The gene calls are TRBV7-2 and TRBJ2-3, with D perhaps matching TRBD2 (6 bases). Germline CDR1 SGHTA, CDR2 FQGNSA. The CDR3 length is 17 residues. V shed 2 bases and J shed 4 bases, with 19 bases lying between them. The CDR3 sequence is CASSLRSWPSDPDTQYF. In nucleotides, the CDR3 is TGTGCCAGCAGCTTAAGAAGTTGGCCTAGCGACCCAGATACGCAGTATTTT. The complete variable domain, with remaining parts taken from reference TRBV7-2 and TRBJ2-3, reads GAGVSQSPSNKVTEKGKDVELRCDPISGHTALYWYRQSLGQGLEFLIYFQGNSAPDKSGLPSDRFSAERTGGSVSTLTIQRTQQEDSAVYLCASSLRSWPSDPDTQYFGPGTRLTVL.

The gene calls are TRBV16 and TRBJ2-7; 8 bases match TRBD1. V lost 1 base, J lost 4 bases, and 6 bases stayed unmatched. The germline CDR1 and CDR2 sequences are KGHSY and FQNENV. The CDR3 has 15 amino acids. CDR3 loop: CASSQLPGGGYEQYF. The CDR3 coding sequence is TGTGCCAGCAGCCAATTGCCAGGGGGCGGATACGAGCAGTACTTC.

This clonotype was observed many times. The rearrangement joins TRBV5-1 to TRBJ2-7, with 10 nucleotides matching TRBD2. This CDR3 has 16 amino acids. Germline V gene lookup returns CDR1 SGHRS and CDR2 YFSETQ. With V trimmed by 3 bases and J by 0 bases, 6 bases remained unmatched. CDR3 protein: CASSSSLAGSSYEQYF. In DNA, the CDR3 is TGCGCCAGCAGCTCCTCACTAGCGGGAAGCTCCTACGAGCAGTACTTC.

This clonotype was seen a handful of times. The chain recombines TRBV9 with TRBJ1-2; D remains unclear. The CDR3 is 17 residues long. Deletions cut 4 bases from V and 4 bases from J, with 23 bases between. Looked up from germline, CDR1 is SGDLS and CDR2 is YYNGEE. CDR3 sequence reads: CASSPQSHAGSLYGYTF. In DNA, the CDR3 is TGTGCCAGCAGCCCCCAGTCCCATGCGGGCTCCCTCTATGGCTACACCTTC.

The chain links TRBV7-2 to TRBJ2-1; a possible D gene is TRBD2 (6 bases). Trimming left V 7 bases short and J 4 bases short, with 11 bases between. Germline CDR1 and CDR2: SGHTA and FQGNSA. This CDR3 is built from 13 residues. The CDR3 sequence: CASKLANYNEQFF. CDR3 bases: TGTGCCAGCAAACTAGCTAATTACAATGAGCAGTTCTTC. Variable domain in full (rest from reference TRBV7-2 and TRBJ2-1): GAGVSQSPSNKVTEKGKDVELRCDPISGHTALYWYRQSLGQGLEFLIYFQGNSAPDKSGLPSDRFSAERTGGSVSTLTIQRTQQEDSAVYLCASKLANYNEQFFGPGTRLTVL.

There are many counts of this clonotype. The chain is built from TRBV5-1 and TRBJ2-5; D is perhaps TRBD2 (6 bases). Germline CDR1 reads SGHRS; CDR2 reads YFSETQ. This CDR3 region has 16 residues. Deletions cut 4 bases from V and 4 bases from J, with 20 bases between. CDR3 DNA: TGCGCCAGCAGCCCAGGTCCCGGGACTGATAGAGAGACCCAGTACTTC. This gives the protein CASSPGPGTDRETQYF.

The J gene is TRBJ1-1, the V gene TRBV27; a possible D gene is TRBD1 (5 bases). The CDR3 length is 16 residues. The V gene's germline CDR1 is MNHEY and CDR2 SMNVEV (reference sequence). Trimming removed 6 bases from V and 2 bases from J, with 19 bases in between. The CDR3 loop is CASSNQGRVFNTEAFF. The CDR3 DNA is TGTGCCAGCAGCAACCAGGGTAGAGTGTTTAACACTGAAGCTTTCTTT.

The chain employs TRBV7-2 and TRBJ1-6; no definite D call. The length of the CDR3 is 16 residues. In germline, CDR1 is SGHTA, CDR2 FQGNSA. Trimming removed 0 bases at V and 6 bases at J, with 12 bases between. The CDR3 loop reads CASSLASGSSNSPLHF. DNA for the CDR3: TGTGCCAGCAGCTTAGCCTCCGGCAGCAGTAATTCACCCCTCCACTTT.

Written as DNA, the CDR3 is TGTGCCAGCAGCTTAGCGCCGGGTCCCGAGGGCCAAAACATTCAGTACTTC. Its protein is CASSLAPGPEGQNIQYF. This chain joins TRBV7-8 and TRBJ2-4; D may be TRBD2 (5 bases). The CDR3 contains 17 residues. CDR1 SGHVS and CDR2 FQNEAQ come from the germline V gene. V was shortened by 0 bases and J by 5 bases, with 17 bases between the two germline ends.

This clonotype has a single count. This rearrangement joins TRBV7-2 to TRBJ2-3; TRBD1 agrees at 9 bases. This CDR3 is 16 amino acids long. Germline V gene lookup returns CDR1 SGHTA and CDR2 FQGNSA. V trimming: 5 bases; J trimming: 3 bases; junction bases outside the gene matches: 9. The CDR3 spells CASSPLTGGGTDTQYF. The CDR3 DNA reads TGTGCCAGCAGCCCCTTAACAGGGGGCGGTACAGATACGCAGTATTTT.

V is TRBV3-1 and J is TRBJ1-5; TRBD1 might be the D (5 bases). There are 15 residues in the CDR3. The V end lost 4 bases, the J end lost 2 bases, and 12 bases lay between the germline ends. The germline gives CDR1 LGHDT, CDR2 YNNKEL (reference sequence). Written as DNA, the CDR3 is TGTGCCAGCAGCCCAGGGATGGGGGGCAATCAGCCCCAGCATTTT. This gives the protein CASSPGMGGNQPQHF.

This clonotype came up a few times. J is TRBJ1-2 and V is TRBV5-6, with 10 bases identical to TRBD1. The germline CDR1 and CDR2 sequences are SGHDT and YYEEEE. The CDR3 consists of 14 residues. V dropped 5 bases and J dropped 4; count of bases not matched to a gene: 5. CDR3: CASRGTGDRYGYTF. CDR3 DNA sequence: TGTGCCAGCAGGGGGACAGGGGACCGCTATGGCTACACCTTC.

The chain links TRBV2 to TRBJ2-5; 10 bases agree with TRBD2. There are 15 residues in the CDR3. The junction had 8 bases not matched to a gene; V was cut back by 5 bases and J by 5 bases. The germline gives CDR1 SNHLY, CDR2 FYNNEI. The CDR3 loop is CASSSGLAGVETQYF. In nucleotides, the CDR3 is TGTGCCAGCAGTTCTGGGCTAGCGGGGGTGGAGACCCAGTACTTC.

This clonotype was found many times. This chain joins TRBV5-1 and TRBJ1-1; TRBD1 is a possible D gene (6 bases). This CDR3 spans 13 amino acids. V was clipped by 2 bases and J by 4 bases, with 9 bases between them. Germline V gene data show CDR1 as SGHRS and CDR2 as YFSETQ. CDR3 region: CASSFGGRTEAFF. The CDR3 DNA sequence: TGCGCCAGCAGCTTTGGGGGGCGCACTGAAGCTTTCTTT.

This clonotype was seen a handful of times. The chain joins TRBV5-1 to TRBJ2-2, with TRBD2 identical over 13 bases. The trim removed 3 bases at V and 0 bases at J, leaving 5 bases unmatched. The CDR3 has 18 residues. Germline CDR1 and CDR2: SGHRS and YFSETQ. The CDR3 DNA is TGCGCCAGCAGCTCCGGACTAGCGGGGGCAACGAACACCGGGGAGCTGTTTTTT. Translated, it gives CASSSGLAGATNTGELFF.

At least ten counts were recorded for this clonotype. The gene calls are TRBV5-1 and TRBJ2-7; TRBD2 agrees at 7 bases. The CDR3 consists of 14 residues. Germline V gene data show CDR1 as SGHRS and CDR2 as YFSETQ. With V trimmed by 0 bases and J by 4 bases, 4 bases remained unmatched. CDR3 sequence: CASSLAASGYEQYF. The CDR3 nucleotides read TGCGCCAGCAGCTTGGCCGCTAGCGGATACGAGCAGTACTTC.

The sample holds a few counts of this clonotype. The chain couples TRBV20-1 to TRBJ1-1; D not certain. Germline lookup yields CDR1 DFQATT and CDR2 SNEGSKA (reference sequence). The CDR3 runs 14 residues. V was shortened by 0 bases and J by 4 bases, with 12 bases between the two germline ends. The chain's CDR3 is CSARDGTRSTEAFF. CDR3 DNA sequence: TGCAGTGCTAGAGATGGAACACGGAGCACTGAAGCTTTCTTT.

This clonotype occurred a few times. At one end the junction does not follow the germline gene, possibly because of a read error. The rearrangement joins TRBV25-1 to TRBJ2-3; unclear D gene. This CDR3 spans 15 amino acids. Germline CDR1 and CDR2: MGHDK and SYGVNS. DNA for the CDR3: TGTGCCAGCAGTCAATACGGAACTAGCACAGATACGCAGTATTTT. Translating it yields CASSQYGTSTDTQYF.

This clonotype has just a few counts. This chain connects TRBV7-8 to TRBJ2-3, with 7 bases aligning to TRBD2. Germline V lookup: CDR1 SGHVS, CDR2 FQNEAQ. The CDR3 runs to 15 residues. V was pared by 3 bases and J by 5 bases, with 8 bases of the junction left unmatched. CDR3 nucleotides: TGTGCCAGCAGCTTTAAGGCGGGGGTCGTAGATACGCAGTATTTT. Translated: CASSFKAGVVDTQYF.